This record covers a single TCR beta chain. In its sample, this clonotype was seen a few times. No antigen is known for it. Per-base qualities were not stored, and no clone one base away is much larger. The data stem from a study (dated by TCRdb to about 2016). The library was made by RT-PCR. TCRdb names Illumina MiSeq as the instrument used. The public reads were reanalyzed by TCRdb: fastp trimming at Q25, MiXCR alignment, in-frame beta chains only. Entries are consolidated by CDR3 protein sequence, retaining the most common genes and DNA. The sample has more than 600,000 distinct CDR3 sequences on record, approximately 15% of them singletons. The ten largest clonotypes hold 3.6% of the sample. Taken from cysteine to phenylalanine, the CDR3 has 15 residues. Left in the record is the CDR3 DNA by itself, 45 bases read in frame from the first base. The germline V and J ends show losses of 2 bases and 4 bases respectively, and no gene match explains 5 bases of the junction. CDR1 is given as ENHRY and CDR2 as SYGVKD, both from the germline V gene.

Here the chain combines TRBV10-3 and TRBJ2-7, and 10 junction bases match TRBD2. Sequencing was carried out using memory CD4+ T cells from blood. This TCR derives from a female donor in good health, serving as a healthy control. This receptor carries the CDR3 CAISERASGSYEQYF. The nucleotide sequence reads as follows: TGTGCCATCAGTGAGAGGGCTAGCGGGAGTTACGAGCAGTACTTC.